One and the same sample provided the 14 T cell receptor beta chains below, sequenced in a study of T cells in Graves' hyperthyroidism and ophthalmopathy. RNA transcripts served as the template for amplifying TCR beta CDR3 regions. With the HTBI primer set, the TCR CDR3 went through a first round of RT-PCR. TCRdb itself ran the multiplex PCR reads through MiXCR, one entry per CDR3 protein. The sample lists about 360,000 distinct CDR3 sequences; approximately 25% were seen once. Material: blood. The receptors originated from a man between 50 and 59 years old with Graves' hyperthyroidism.

V and J are TRBV28 and TRBJ2-3; D may match TRBD1 or TRBD2 (5 bases each). V lost 4 bases to trimming and J lost 11 bases, with 13 bases between them. From germline, CDR1 is MDHEN and CDR2 SYDVKM. This CDR3 has 12 residues. The CDR3 loop reads CASSSGTPRQYF. DNA for the CDR3: TGTGCCAGCAGTTCGGGGACCCCGCGGCAGTATTTT.

V is TRBV19 and J is TRBJ1-2; the D is unclear. The CDR3 runs 11 residues. The ends were cut back, 4 bases at V and 5 bases at J, with 5 bases in the middle. The germline V gene encodes CDR1 LNHDA and CDR2 SQIVND (reference sequence). The chain's CDR3 is CASSTPYGYTF. In DNA, the CDR3 is TGTGCCAGTAGTACACCGTATGGCTACACCTTC.

The J gene is TRBJ1-5, the V gene TRBV28; D call uncertain. The CDR3 spans 11 residues. Between the trimmed V and J ends, which lost 5 bases and 16 bases, there was a span of 15 bases. CDR1 and CDR2 (germline): MDHEN, SYDVKM. This chain's CDR3 is CASSTSGLGHF. CDR3 nucleotide sequence: TGTGCCAGCAGTACCTCCGGGTTAGGTCATTTT.

This clonotype was recorded many times. The V gene is TRBV6-1, the J gene TRBJ2-5; D uncertain. Germline V lookup: CDR1 MNHNS, CDR2 SASEGT. This CDR3 region has 14 residues. The V gene lost 2 bases and the J gene lost 3 bases, with 10 bases spanning the gap. CDR3 residues: CASSEFEGKETQYF. CDR3 nucleotides: TGTGCCAGCAGTGAATTCGAAGGAAAAGAGACCCAGTACTTC.

This clonotype was seen only a few times. The rearrangement joins TRBV20-1 to TRBJ2-5; TRBD2 is a possible D gene (5 bases). The CDR3 totals 12 residues. Trimming took 2 bases from V and 10 from J, leaving 14 bases between them. CDR1 is DFQATT, CDR2 SNEGSKA, per germline (reference sequence). CDR3 in DNA: TGCAGTGCTAGAAAAGTACTAGGTAACCAGTACTTC. Encoded protein: CSARKVLGNQYF.

This chain connects TRBV29-1 to TRBJ1-2, with D possibly being TRBD1 (5 bases). CDR3 size: 14 residues. V shed 3 bases and J shed 4 bases, with 15 bases lying between them. CDR1 and CDR2 from the germline V gene are SQVTM and ANQGSEA. The CDR3 loop is CSVDSGHPIYGYTF. The CDR3 DNA reads TGCAGCGTTGATTCTGGACACCCTATCTATGGCTACACCTTC. The whole variable domain, filled in from reference TRBV29-1 and TRBJ1-2, reads SAVISQKPSRDICQRGTSLTIQCQVDSQVTMMFWYRQQPGQSLTLIATANQGSEATYESGFVIDKFPISRPNLTFSTLTVSNMSPEDSSIYLCSVDSGHPIYGYTFGSGTRLTVV.

J is TRBJ2-5 and V is TRBV5-1; D is possibly TRBD1 or TRBD2 (6 bases each). Germline CDR1 is SGHRS and CDR2 is YFSETQ. The CDR3 covers 16 residues. Trimming took off 2 bases at V and 5 bases at J, with 19 bases between the two ends. CDR3 sequence (DNA): TGCGCCAGCAGCTTAAAACAGGGAAGCGGGCAGGAGACCCAGTACTTC. It codes for CASSLKQGSGQETQYF.

This chain joins TRBV28 and TRBJ2-3; 11 bases map to TRBD2. The length of the CDR3 is 18 residues. V lost 8 bases to trimming and J lost 0 bases; unmatched junction nucleotides: 13. Germline V gene data show CDR1 as MDHEN and CDR2 as SYDVKM. The CDR3 nucleotides read TGTGCCAGCTGGCCCAGCGGGCGACTAGCGGGAAGCACAGATACGCAGTATTTT. It translates to CASWPSGRLAGSTDTQYF.

J is TRBJ1-1 and V is TRBV19, with D unresolved. V was pared by 3 bases and J by 3 bases, with 8 bases between. The CDR3 runs 13 residues. Germline lookup yields CDR1 LNHDA and CDR2 SQIVND (reference sequence). CDR3: CASSMKEYTEAFF. For the CDR3, the DNA is TGTGCCAGTAGTATGAAGGAGTACACTGAAGCTTTCTTT.

The V call is TRBV7-3, the J call TRBJ2-6; perhaps TRBD1 as D (5 bases). Germline CDR1 reads SGHTA; CDR2 reads FQGTGA. V dropped 5 bases and J dropped 2 bases, with 7 bases sitting between them. CDR3 size: 14 residues. This CDR3 is CASSLTAGANVLTF. In nucleotides, the CDR3 is TGTGCCAGCAGCCTGACAGCTGGGGCCAACGTCCTGACTTTC. The complete variable domain, with remaining parts taken from reference TRBV7-3 and TRBJ2-6, reads GAGVSQTPSNKVTEKGKYVELRCDPISGHTALYWYRQSLGQGPEFLIYFQGTGAADDSGLPNDRFFAVRPEGSVSTLKIQRTERGDSAVYLCASSLTAGANVLTFGAGSRLTVL.

The chain recombines TRBV5-1 with TRBJ2-1, with unresolved D. CDR1 and CDR2 (germline): SGHRS, YFSETQ. The CDR3 totals 12 residues. Trimming removed 4 bases from V and 9 bases from J, with 11 bases in between. The CDR3 DNA reads TGCGCCAGCAGCCCGGCTAGAGTTGAGCAGTTCTTC. This sequence encodes CASSPARVEQFF.

This clonotype was seen more than once but under ten times. This chain joins TRBV12-3 or TRBV12-4 and TRBJ2-3; D may match TRBD1 or TRBD2 (5 bases each). V lost 5 bases and J 2 bases, leaving 17 bases between the germline ends. CDR3 length: 16 residues. The chain's CDR3 is CASSKIGTTLTDTQYF. The CDR3, as DNA: TGTGCCAGCAGTAAGATAGGGACCACGCTCACAGATACGCAGTATTTT.

The chain is built from TRBV30 and TRBJ1-3, with a weak D call TRBD1 (6 bases). V was pared by 5 bases and J by 0 bases, with 11 bases between. The CDR3 extends over 14 amino acids. Germline V CDR1 and CDR2: GTSNPN, SVGIG (reference sequence). Written as DNA, the CDR3 is TGTGCCTGGTTCCAGGGGATCTCTGGAAACACCATATATTTT. Protein product: CAWFQGISGNTIYF.

This clonotype was seen repeatedly, ten times or more. V and J are TRBV7-2 and TRBJ2-7; tentatively, D is TRBD1 (5 bases). The CDR3 runs to 15 residues. V lost 2 bases, J lost 2 bases, and 13 bases lay in between. From germline, CDR1 is SGHTA and CDR2 FQGNSA. Written as DNA, the CDR3 is TGTGCCAGCAGCTTAAAGCCAGGGCCTGCCTACGAGCAGTACTTC. Translated: CASSLKPGPAYEQYF.